This is a list of T cell receptor beta chains from one sample in a study of T cells in localized non-small cell lung cancer. The protocol was immunoSEQ multiplex PCR, while the TCRdb copy is restricted to in-frame clones and leaves out a portion. The data contain approximately 81,000 clones, 88% of them singletons. This material consisted of peripheral blood, taken before any cancer treatment. These receptors were obtained from a woman aged 40 to 75 with stage I squamous cell lung carcinoma. Each CDR3 is given with its conserved first and last residue. Each record gives: J gene, clone size, D gene, V gene, CDR3 length, CDR3 DNA, CDR3 protein. A D gene is named only where the DNA matches it firmly. The size field is filled for only some rows; it gives once, few, many or a size class.

J gene: TRBJ2-5
clone size: .
D gene: .
V gene: TRBV6-5
CDR3 length: 12
CDR3 DNA: TGTGCCAGCAGTTACAGTGGGGAGACCCAGTACTTC
CDR3 protein: CASSYSGETQYF

J gene: TRBJ1-6
clone size: once
D gene: .
V gene: TRBV9
CDR3 length: 16
CDR3 DNA: TGTGCCAGCAGCGTAAGGGGGGGCGCCTTAGATTCACCCCTCCACTTT
CDR3 protein: CASSVRGGALDSPLHF

J gene: TRBJ2-5
clone size: .
D gene: .
V gene: TRBV27
CDR3 length: 12
CDR3 DNA: .
CDR3 protein: CASSYFGETQYF

J gene: TRBJ1-5
clone size: .
D gene: .
V gene: TRBV5-6
CDR3 length: 14
CDR3 DNA: TGTGCCAGCAGCTTGAACAGGGCAGATCAGCCCCAGCATTTT
CDR3 protein: CASSLNRADQPQHF

J gene: TRBJ2-7
clone size: .
D gene: .
V gene: TRBV10-1
CDR3 length: 14
CDR3 DNA: TGCGCCAGCAGTGAGTCCCCAGGAGGTCTGGAGCAGTACTTC
CDR3 protein: CASSESPGGLEQYF

J gene: TRBJ1-2
clone size: .
D gene: .
V gene: TRBV30
CDR3 length: 13
CDR3 DNA: TGTGCCTGGTGGGAGGGAGCAGGCATTGGCTACACCTTC
CDR3 protein: CAWWEGAGIGYTF

J gene: TRBJ1-1
clone size: .
D gene: TRBD1
V gene: TRBV5-1
CDR3 length: 12
CDR3 DNA: TGCGCCAGCAGCTTGGACAGGGGATGGGCTTTCTTT
CDR3 protein: CASSLDRGWAFF

J gene: TRBJ1-5
clone size: .
D gene: TRBD1
V gene: TRBV6-5
CDR3 length: 13
CDR3 DNA: TGTGCCAGCGGACAGGGAAGCAATCAGCCCCAGCATTTT
CDR3 protein: CASGQGSNQPQHF

J gene: TRBJ1-4
clone size: .
D gene: .
V gene: TRBV2
CDR3 length: 13
CDR3 DNA: TGTGCCAGCATACGAGGGCCTAATGAAAAACTGTTTTTT
CDR3 protein: CASIRGPNEKLFF

J gene: TRBJ2-3
clone size: .
D gene: .
V gene: TRBV5-4
CDR3 length: 16
CDR3 DNA: TGTGCCAGCTCAATTTGGGGTCGAGGGGGAGCAGATACGCAGTATTTT
CDR3 protein: CASSIWGRGGADTQYF

J gene: TRBJ1-5
clone size: .
D gene: TRBD1
V gene: TRBV6-1
CDR3 length: 13
CDR3 DNA: TGTGCCAGCAGAACAGGGGGCTATCAGCCCCAGCATTTT
CDR3 protein: CASRTGGYQPQHF

J gene: TRBJ1-4
clone size: .
D gene: .
V gene: TRBV6-1
CDR3 length: 14
CDR3 DNA: TGTGCCAGCACCCAAAGTATCGTTAATGAAAAACTGTTTTTT
CDR3 protein: CASTQSIVNEKLFF

J gene: TRBJ2-7
clone size: .
D gene: TRBD1
V gene: TRBV6-1
CDR3 length: 15
CDR3 DNA: TGTGCCAGCAGTGGAACAGGGGCCCTGTCCTACGAGCAGTACTTC
CDR3 protein: CASSGTGALSYEQYF

J gene: TRBJ1-1
clone size: .
D gene: .
V gene: TRBV19
CDR3 length: 13
CDR3 DNA: TGTGCCAGTAGTATATGGGGGAGCACTGAAGCTTTCTTT
CDR3 protein: CASSIWGSTEAFF

J gene: TRBJ1-1
clone size: .
D gene: TRBD1
V gene: TRBV29-1
CDR3 length: 14
CDR3 DNA: TGCAGCGTTGAAATGCAGACAGGGGGGACTGAAGCTTTCTTT
CDR3 protein: CSVEMQTGGTEAFF

J gene: TRBJ1-2
clone size: .
D gene: TRBD1
V gene: TRBV5-8
CDR3 length: 14
CDR3 DNA: TGTGCCAGCAGCTTCTGGACAGGGGAGGCTGGCTACACCTTC
CDR3 protein: CASSFWTGEAGYTF

J gene: TRBJ1-2
clone size: few
D gene: .
V gene: TRBV14
CDR3 length: 14
CDR3 DNA: TGTGCCAGCAGCCCCATGGGGGGGATCTATGGCTACACCTTC
CDR3 protein: CASSPMGGIYGYTF

J gene: TRBJ2-7
clone size: .
D gene: TRBD1
V gene: TRBV19
CDR3 length: 13
CDR3 DNA: TGTGCCAGTAGTTCTGGACAGGTGGACGAGCAGTACTTC
CDR3 protein: CASSSGQVDEQYF

J gene: TRBJ2-7
clone size: .
D gene: .
V gene: TRBV7-8
CDR3 length: 14
CDR3 DNA: TGTGCCAGCAGCTCCCAGGGGAACTCCTACGAGCAGTACTTC
CDR3 protein: CASSSQGNSYEQYF

J gene: TRBJ2-5
clone size: .
D gene: TRBD1
V gene: TRBV5-4
CDR3 length: 14
CDR3 DNA: TGTGCCAGCAGCCCCCGGACAGGCAAAGAGACCCAGTACTTC
CDR3 protein: CASSPRTGKETQYF

J gene: TRBJ1-4
clone size: .
D gene: .
V gene: TRBV12-5
CDR3 length: 13
CDR3 DNA: TGTGCTAGTGGTTTTCGTCTTAATGAAAAACTGTTTTTT
CDR3 protein: CASGFRLNEKLFF

J gene: TRBJ2-7
clone size: .
D gene: TRBD1
V gene: TRBV10-1
CDR3 length: 14
CDR3 DNA: TGCGCCAGCAGCCCCAGGACAGGGGGGGGTGAGCAGTACTTC
CDR3 protein: CASSPRTGGGEQYF

J gene: TRBJ2-1
clone size: .
D gene: .
V gene: TRBV12-2
CDR3 length: 19
CDR3 DNA: TGTGCAAGTCGCACCCGCACCGGGACTAGCGGGGGTCCCTGCAATGAGCAGTTCTTC
CDR3 protein: CASRTRTGTSGGPCNEQFF

J gene: TRBJ1-1
clone size: .
D gene: TRBD1
V gene: TRBV2
CDR3 length: 12
CDR3 DNA: TGTGCCAGCTCGACAGGGAGCTCTGAAGCTTTCTTT
CDR3 protein: CASSTGSSEAFF

J gene: TRBJ1-2
clone size: .
D gene: TRBD1
V gene: TRBV2
CDR3 length: 14
CDR3 DNA: TGTGCCAGCAGTTCCCGGACAGGCCCCTATGGCTACACCTTC
CDR3 protein: CASSSRTGPYGYTF

J gene: TRBJ1-5
clone size: .
D gene: .
V gene: TRBV21-1
CDR3 length: 17
CDR3 DNA: TGTGCCAGCAGCAAAAATCGTAACCGGGATAGCAATCAGCCCCAGCATTTT
CDR3 protein: CASSKNRNRDSNQPQHF

J gene: TRBJ1-1
clone size: .
D gene: .
V gene: TRBV30
CDR3 length: 13
CDR3 DNA: TGTGCCTGGAGTGAAGGTATGAACACTGAAGCTTTCTTT
CDR3 protein: CAWSEGMNTEAFF

J gene: TRBJ1-1
clone size: .
D gene: .
V gene: TRBV7-3
CDR3 length: 13
CDR3 DNA: TGTGCCAGCAGCTTGAGTTCGAACACTGAAGCTTTCTTT
CDR3 protein: CASSLSSNTEAFF

J gene: TRBJ1-5
clone size: once
D gene: .
V gene: TRBV19
CDR3 length: 15
CDR3 DNA: TGTGCCAGTAGTGATACGGGGGGGTGGCGGCAGCCCCAGCATTTT
CDR3 protein: CASSDTGGWRQPQHF

J gene: TRBJ1-2
clone size: few
D gene: .
V gene: TRBV27
CDR3 length: 11
CDR3 DNA: TGTGCCAGCAGTTACAGTGGGGGCTACACCTTC
CDR3 protein: CASSYSGGYTF

J gene: TRBJ1-1
clone size: .
D gene: TRBD1
V gene: TRBV7-9
CDR3 length: 16
CDR3 DNA: TGTGCCAGCAGCTTAGGGACAGGGGTCTCGAACACTGAAGCTTTCTTT
CDR3 protein: CASSLGTGVSNTEAFF

J gene: TRBJ2-3
clone size: .
D gene: .
V gene: TRBV19
CDR3 length: 12
CDR3 DNA: TGTGCCAGTAGTACAGGAAAGCTCACGCAGTATTTT
CDR3 protein: CASSTGKLTQYF

J gene: TRBJ2-2
clone size: .
D gene: .
V gene: TRBV7-6
CDR3 length: 16
CDR3 DNA: TGTGCCAGCAGCTTAGTATCCAGAGCGAACACCGGGGAGCTGTTTTTT
CDR3 protein: CASSLVSRANTGELFF

J gene: TRBJ2-1
clone size: once
D gene: .
V gene: TRBV5-1
CDR3 length: 13
CDR3 DNA: TGCGCCAGCAGCCGGGACATAACTTATGAGCAGTTCTTC
CDR3 protein: CASSRDITYEQFF

J gene: TRBJ1-3
clone size: .
D gene: .
V gene: TRBV6-6
CDR3 length: 14
CDR3 DNA: TGTGCCAGCAGTTCGGCGGGATCTGGAAACACCATATATTTT
CDR3 protein: CASSSAGSGNTIYF

J gene: TRBJ1-5
clone size: few
D gene: .
V gene: TRBV6-5
CDR3 length: 14
CDR3 DNA: TGTGCCAGCAGTCGGGGCATGGGCAATCAGCCCCAGCATTTT
CDR3 protein: CASSRGMGNQPQHF

J gene: TRBJ2-2
clone size: few
D gene: .
V gene: TRBV5-6
CDR3 length: 18
CDR3 DNA: TGTGCCAGCAGCTTTAATCCGGTCACCTCGCTATACACCGGGGAGCTGTTTTTT
CDR3 protein: CASSFNPVTSLYTGELFF

J gene: TRBJ1-2
clone size: .
D gene: TRBD1
V gene: TRBV9
CDR3 length: 14
CDR3 DNA: TGTGCCAGCAGCGTAGCTGGGACAGCGGGTGGCTACACCTTC
CDR3 protein: CASSVAGTAGGYTF

J gene: TRBJ1-2
clone size: .
D gene: TRBD1
V gene: TRBV2
CDR3 length: 14
CDR3 DNA: TGTGCCAGCAGTTCCCTACAGGGGGCGGGTGGCTACACCTTC
CDR3 protein: CASSSLQGAGGYTF

J gene: TRBJ2-1
clone size: .
D gene: .
V gene: TRBV4-1
CDR3 length: 15
CDR3 DNA: TGCGCCAGCAGCCTACGTGCTGATTCATGGGATGAGCAGTTCTTC
CDR3 protein: CASSLRADSWDEQFF

J gene: TRBJ1-4
clone size: .
D gene: .
V gene: TRBV7-8
CDR3 length: 16
CDR3 DNA: TGTGCCAGCAGCCTTGGGGCGGGGGGCGCTGGTGAAAAACTGTTTTTT
CDR3 protein: CASSLGAGGAGEKLFF

J gene: TRBJ2-1
clone size: .
D gene: .
V gene: TRBV11-2
CDR3 length: 13
CDR3 DNA: TGTGCCAGCAGCTTACAAGCCGGCGATGAGCAGTTCTTC
CDR3 protein: CASSLQAGDEQFF

J gene: TRBJ2-5
clone size: .
D gene: TRBD2
V gene: TRBV9
CDR3 length: 15
CDR3 DNA: TGTGCCAGCAGCGCAGAAGGGACTACCCAAGAGACCCAGTACTTC
CDR3 protein: CASSAEGTTQETQYF

J gene: TRBJ1-1
clone size: .
D gene: .
V gene: TRBV19
CDR3 length: 13
CDR3 DNA: TGTGCCAGTAGTCCGATTAAATGGACTGAAGCTTTCTTT
CDR3 protein: CASSPIKWTEAFF

J gene: TRBJ1-6
clone size: once
D gene: .
V gene: TRBV6-1
CDR3 length: 16
CDR3 DNA: TGTGCCAGCAGTGAAGCAACAACAGGGCTCGGTTCACCCCTCCACTTT
CDR3 protein: CASSEATTGLGSPLHF

J gene: TRBJ1-2
clone size: .
D gene: .
V gene: TRBV30
CDR3 length: 16
CDR3 DNA: TGTGCCTGGAGTGCTCCAGAGTTGGGGACAACCTCTGGCTACACCTTC
CDR3 protein: CAWSAPELGTTSGYTF

J gene: TRBJ2-5
clone size: .
D gene: .
V gene: TRBV30
CDR3 length: 13
CDR3 DNA: TGTGCCTGGACCGGGGCCTACCAAGAGACCCAGTACTTC
CDR3 protein: CAWTGAYQETQYF

J gene: TRBJ2-7
clone size: .
D gene: .
V gene: TRBV27
CDR3 length: 15
CDR3 DNA: TGTGCCAGCAGTTTATCGTGGCAGGGAGGATACGAGCAGTACTTC
CDR3 protein: CASSLSWQGGYEQYF

J gene: TRBJ1-1
clone size: .
D gene: .
V gene: TRBV5-1
CDR3 length: 13
CDR3 DNA: TGCGCCAGCAGCTCTCCAGGGAACACTGAAGCTTTCTTT
CDR3 protein: CASSSPGNTEAFF

J gene: TRBJ2-7
clone size: .
D gene: TRBD1
V gene: TRBV5-6
CDR3 length: 13
CDR3 DNA: TGTGCCAGCAGCTGGGACAGGGGATTCGAGCAGTACTTC
CDR3 protein: CASSWDRGFEQYF

J gene: TRBJ2-5
clone size: .
D gene: TRBD2
V gene: TRBV5-1
CDR3 length: 17
CDR3 DNA: TGCGCCAGCAGCCAAGGGACTAGCGGGGGCCCAGAAGAGACCCAGTACTTC
CDR3 protein: CASSQGTSGGPEETQYF

J gene: TRBJ1-3
clone size: .
D gene: .
V gene: TRBV5-4
CDR3 length: 17
CDR3 DNA: TGTGCCAGCAGCTCAAAACAGACAGCATACTCTGGAAACACCATATATTTT
CDR3 protein: CASSSKQTAYSGNTIYF